The rows below give T cell receptor beta chains drawn from one sample of a study of shared clonotypes between healthy human individuals. The assay was immunoSEQ multiplex PCR, and TCRdb's table has in-frame clones only and misses some. The sample has about 2.1 million clones; approximately 94% are singletons. Sequencing was carried out using naive CD8+ T cells from PBMCs. These receptors originate from a man between 18 and 35 years old in good health. Some clones in this sample may be carry-over from other donors' samples. Each CDR3 is given with its conserved first and last residue. The D gene is left open where the match is weak. Clone size, where shown, is once, few, many, or a class for clones that have expanded.

D gene	V gene	J gene	clone size	CDR3 protein	CDR3 DNA
-	TRBV19	TRBJ2-5	-	CASSIIQVGVETQYF	TGTGCCAGTAGTATTATTCAAGTGGGAGTAGAGACCCAGTACTTC
-	TRBV7-9	TRBJ1-6	-	CASSLEGSPLHF	TGTGCCAGCAGCTTAGAAGGTTCACCCCTCCACTTT
TRBD2	TRBV11-2	TRBJ2-7	-	CASSYGLGLGGVEQYF	TGTGCCAGCAGCTACGGCTTGGGACTTGGGGGGGTCGAGCAGTACTTC
-	TRBV4-1	TRBJ1-2	-	CASSHNQVLYTF	TGCGCCAGCAGCCACAACCAAGTTCTCTACACCTTC
TRBD1	TRBV6-5	TRBJ2-7	-	CASSTGDHEQYF	TGTGCCAGCAGTACAGGGGACCACGAGCAGTACTTC
TRBD2	TRBV6-1	TRBJ2-7	-	CASSDGTSGGYEQYF	TGTGCCAGCAGTGACGGGACTAGCGGGGGCTACGAGCAGTACTTC
-	TRBV7-3	TRBJ1-3	-	CASSSDTEGAGNTIYF	TGTGCCAGCAGCTCCGACACGGAGGGGGCTGGAAACACCATATATTTT
-	TRBV19	TRBJ1-4	-	CASSRGLLTNEKLFF	TGTGCCAGTAGTAGGGGGCTGCTAACTAATGAAAAACTGTTTTTT
TRBD2	TRBV27	TRBJ2-1	-	CASGGGGLAGAYNEQFF	TGTGCCAGCGGAGGGGGAGGGCTAGCGGGAGCCTACAATGAGCAGTTCTTC
-	TRBV7-9	TRBJ2-1	-	CASSLAGGNYNEQFF	TGTGCCAGCAGCTTAGCAGGGGGGAACTACAATGAGCAGTTCTTC
TRBD2	TRBV27	TRBJ2-1	few	CASSSGTSGISGEQFF	TGTGCCAGCAGTTCCGGGACTAGCGGGATATCGGGTGAGCAGTTCTTC
-	TRBV7-9	TRBJ1-1	-	CASSLKLNRVPEAFF	TGTGCCAGCAGCCTCAAATTGAATCGGGTCCCTGAAGCTTTCTTT
TRBD2	TRBV9	TRBJ2-1	-	CASSGTSGSRFF	TGTGCCAGCAGCGGGACTAGCGGGAGTCGGTTCTTC
-	TRBV4-1	TRBJ1-2	-	CASSPGSGYTF	TGCGCCAGCAGCCCTGGTTCCGGCTACACCTTC
-	TRBV6-5	TRBJ2-1	-	CASSYSVGESYNEQFF	TGTGCCAGCAGTTACTCAGTCGGTGAATCCTACAATGAGCAGTTCTTC
TRBD1	TRBV4-1	TRBJ2-7	-	CASSQWDRDWFRYF	TGCGCCAGCAGCCAATGGGACAGGGATTGGTTTCGGTACTTC
-	TRBV10-3	TRBJ2-7	-	CAISEGFVYEQYF	TGTGCCATCAGTGAGGGGTTTGTCTACGAGCAGTACTTC
-	TRBV11-2	TRBJ1-2	-	CASSAGLWGYTF	TGTGCCAGCAGCGCGGGACTGTGGGGCTACACCTTC
TRBD2	TRBV30	TRBJ2-1	-	CAWVWAGGWNEQFF	TGTGCCTGGGTATGGGCGGGAGGTTGGAATGAGCAGTTCTTC
TRBD2	TRBV9	TRBJ2-1	-	CASSVGASGKKQFF	TGTGCCAGCAGCGTAGGGGCTAGCGGGAAAAAGCAGTTCTTC
-	TRBV6-6	TRBJ2-1	-	CASGLEGASSYNEQFF	TGTGCCAGCGGGTTGGAGGGCGCGAGCTCCTACAATGAGCAGTTCTTC
-	TRBV7-9	TRBJ2-7	-	CASSLSGQRGYEQYF	TGTGCCAGCAGCTTAAGCGGACAGCGCGGCTACGAGCAGTACTTC
-	TRBV6-1	TRBJ2-7	-	CATQGSSYEQYF	TGTGCCACCCAAGGGTCCTCCTACGAGCAGTACTTC
-	TRBV30	TRBJ1-2	-	CAWSAWSSFGYTF	TGTGCCTGGAGTGCATGGTCGAGTTTTGGCTACACCTTC
-	TRBV29-1	TRBJ2-1	-	CSVELVKLRSSYNEQFF	TGCAGCGTTGAATTGGTGAAGCTTAGGAGCTCCTACAATGAGCAGTTCTTC
-	TRBV7-8	TRBJ2-1	-	CASSLSWVSYNEQFF	TGTGCCAGCAGCTTATCTTGGGTATCCTACAATGAGCAGTTCTTC
-	TRBV7-6	TRBJ2-7	once	CASSFGDEQYF	TGTGCCAGCAGCTTTGGCGACGAGCAGTACTTC
-	TRBV6-5	TRBJ2-1	-	CASTQGRNSYNEQFF	TGTGCCAGCACCCAAGGGCGGAACTCCTACAATGAGCAGTTCTTC
-	TRBV5-1	TRBJ2-7	-	CASSLAGTGSYEQYF	TGCGCCAGCAGCTTGGCCGGGACTGGGTCCTACGAGCAGTACTTC
-	TRBV4-1	TRBJ2-1	-	CASSRGGLEQQFF	TGCGCCAGCAGCCGTGGGGGACTGGAGCAGCAGTTCTTC
-	TRBV7-9	TRBJ2-1	-	CASSSPEGGGPNSEQFF	TGTGCCAGCAGCTCCCCTGAAGGGGGAGGGCCCAATAGCGAGCAGTTCTTC
-	TRBV7-6	TRBJ2-7	-	CASSSAIAYEQYF	TGTGCCAGCAGCTCCGCGATAGCCTACGAGCAGTACTTC
-	TRBV7-6	TRBJ1-5	-	CASSLGWRNNQPQHF	TGTGCCAGCAGCTTAGGATGGAGGAACAATCAGCCCCAGCATTTT
-	TRBV19	TRBJ1-1	-	CASMGSGNFGF	TGTGCCAGTATGGGGAGTGGGAACTTCGGCTTT
TRBD1	TRBV28	TRBJ2-1	-	CASSPTGELYNEQFF	TGTGCCAGCAGCCCAACAGGGGAGCTCTACAATGAGCAGTTCTTC
-	TRBV7-9	TRBJ2-7	few	CASSGRDSVSYEQYF	TGTGCCAGCAGCGGGAGAGACAGCGTCTCCTACGAGCAGTACTTC
-	TRBV6-1	TRBJ2-7	-	CATLRDEQYF	TGTGCCACTCTAAGGGACGAGCAGTACTTC
-	TRBV9	TRBJ2-5	-	CASSVGRGSGETQYF	TGTGCCAGCAGCGTAGGCCGGGGGTCTGGAGAGACCCAGTACTTC
-	TRBV27	TRBJ1-2	few	CASSPGGAGYTF	TGTGCCAGCTCCCCTGGGGGGGCTGGGTACACCTTC
-	TRBV2	TRBJ2-7	-	CASSGTNSYEQYF	TGTGCCAGCAGTGGGACTAACTCCTACGAGCAGTACTTC
-	TRBV9	TRBJ2-6	-	CASSVARDAYSGANVLTF	TGTGCCAGCAGCGTAGCCCGGGACGCCTACTCTGGGGCCAACGTCCTGACTTTC
-	TRBV5-6	TRBJ2-5	-	CASSLSTGWGETQYF	TGTGCCAGCAGCTTGAGCACGGGTTGGGGCGAGACCCAGTACTTC
-	TRBV7-6	TRBJ2-7	-	CASSLAGSYEQYF	TGTGCCAGCAGCTTGGCAGGGTCCTACGAGCAGTACTTC
TRBD2	TRBV5-6	TRBJ2-7	-	CASSNQRERFYEQYF	TGTGCCAGCAGCAACCAGCGGGAGAGGTTTTACGAGCAGTACTTC
TRBD1	TRBV9	TRBJ2-1	-	CASSVAVGQGAFNEQFF	TGTGCCAGCAGCGTAGCTGTGGGTCAGGGGGCGTTCAATGAGCAGTTCTTC
-	TRBV9	TRBJ2-7	-	CASSEGDRTTYEQYF	TGTGCCAGCAGCGAGGGCGACAGGACTACCTACGAGCAGTACTTC
TRBD2	TRBV9	TRBJ2-1	-	CASSPHGGVAYNEQFF	TGTGCCAGCAGCCCCCATGGGGGGGTCGCCTACAATGAGCAGTTCTTC
-	TRBV5-1	TRBJ2-1	-	CASSLDPDLANSYNEQFF	TGCGCCAGCAGCTTGGATCCCGACCTAGCGAACTCCTACAATGAGCAGTTCTTC
-	TRBV18	TRBJ2-7	once	CASSHEGVYEQYF	TGTGCCAGCTCCCACGAGGGGGTATACGAGCAGTACTTC
-	TRBV7-9	TRBJ2-1	-	CASSSSGQYNEQFF	TGTGCCAGCAGCTCCTCGGGGCAGTACAATGAGCAGTTCTTC
-	TRBV21-1	TRBJ1-3	-	CASSRRDGQPSGNTIYF	TGTGCCAGCAGCAGAAGGGACGGGCAGCCCTCTGGAAACACCATATATTTT
-	TRBV28	TRBJ1-2	-	CASRNLHYGYTF	TGTGCCAGTAGGAACCTCCACTATGGCTACACCTTC
TRBD1	TRBV5-1	TRBJ1-6	once	CASSLDRGLSSPLHF	TGCGCCAGCAGCTTGGACAGGGGTTTAAGTTCACCCCTCCACTTT
TRBD2	TRBV11-2	TRBJ2-1	once	CASSLEMVWGLAGFGEQFF	TGTGCCAGCAGCTTAGAGATGGTTTGGGGACTAGCGGGTTTTGGTGAGCAGTTCTTC